The clone carrying this T cell receptor beta chain was seen at least ten times. Its antigen is still unknown. Via MiXCR, TCRdb re-called the RT-PCR reads, giving one row per CDR3 protein. The sample lists more than 550,000 distinct CDR3 sequences; approximately 12% were seen once. These data are taken from a study of response to subunit inactivated influenza vaccine. Study results and caveats: Each seasonal flu vaccination may recruit only limited new T cells, authors suggested.

Germline V gives CDR1 LGHDT, CDR2 YNNKEL (reference sequence). The CDR3 loop spans 15 amino acids. V shed 1 base and J shed 5 bases, with 14 bases lying between them. Sequenced here: PBMCs from blood, sampled on the day of vaccination. This chain connects TRBV3-1 to TRBJ1-2; tentative D call: TRBD1 (5 bases). This TCR was recovered from a man between 50 and 59 years old who received an inactivated influenza vaccine. CDR3 in amino acids: CASSQGGGDWYGYTF. CDR3 nucleotides: TGTGCCAGCAGCCAAGGAGGAGGGGACTGGTATGGCTACACCTTC.